A single sample is the source of the 29 T cell receptor beta chains below, sequenced in a study of T cell responses to AZD1222 COVID-19 vaccine. Data came from immunoSEQ multiplex PCR; TCRdb stores just in-frame clones and leaves some out. Of 140,000 to 150,000 clones listed, about nine tenths are singletons. Sample: peripheral blood, taken on day 0 of AZD1222 vaccination. The origin of the receptors is an adult in good health.

This rearrangement joins TRBV6-4 to TRBJ2-1; 7 bases fit TRBD2. V shed 5 bases, J shed 9 bases, and the junction held 10 bases outside the gene matches. The CDR3 is made up of 14 amino acids. The V gene's germline CDR1 is MRHNA and CDR2 SNTAGT. CDR3 nucleotide sequence: TGTGCCAGCAGTTCCCTGGGGGGAGGGCGTGAGCAGTTCTTC. This translates into CASSSLGGGREQFF.

V gene TRBV5-1 combines with J gene TRBJ2-1; TRBD1 or TRBD2 may be the D gene (5 bases each). The CDR3 extends over 14 amino acids. V was clipped by 0 bases and J by 5 bases, with 9 bases between them. Germline loops: CDR1 SGHRS, CDR2 YFSETQ. The CDR3 spells CASSLVGTDNEQFF. DNA for the CDR3: TGCGCCAGCAGCTTGGTGGGGACGGACAATGAGCAGTTCTTC.

The V gene is TRBV7-3, the J gene TRBJ2-1, with 10 bases matching TRBD2. J was trimmed by 0 bases and V by 5 bases; bases with no gene match: 1. Germline CDR1 reads SGHTA; CDR2 reads FQGTGA. The CDR3 covers 15 residues. CDR3: CASSEREGSYNEQFF. The CDR3 DNA follows: TGTGCCAGCAGCGAGCGGGAGGGCTCCTACAATGAGCAGTTCTTC.

V gene TRBV28 combines with J gene TRBJ1-5; no clear D gene. Germline V CDR1 and CDR2: MDHEN, SYDVKM. CDR3 size: 17 residues. The V and J ends lost 3 bases and 2 bases respectively, with 17 bases between them. The CDR3 nucleotides read TGTGCCAGCAGTTTGTCACTTTTGAGGGAACGCAATCAGCCCCAGCATTTT. Encoded protein: CASSLSLLRERNQPQHF.

This clone was seen a handful of times. This rearrangement joins TRBV29-1 to TRBJ2-1; 7 bases agree with TRBD2. V lost 2 bases, J lost 5 bases, and 3 bases stayed unmatched. The germline V gene encodes CDR1 SQVTM and CDR2 ANQGSEA. CDR3 length: 13 residues. CDR3 coding DNA: TGCAGCGTTGAACCTAGCGGACACAATGAGCAGTTCTTC. Translation gives CSVEPSGHNEQFF.

V usage is TRBV5-1 and J usage is TRBJ2-1; 10 bases line up with TRBD2. Losses at the gene ends were 4 bases for V and 3 bases for J; bases not matched to a gene: 10. CDR3 size: 17 residues. Germline lookup yields CDR1 SGHRS and CDR2 YFSETQ. The chain's CDR3 is CASSLGASGSFYNEQFF. As DNA, the CDR3 is TGCGCCAGCAGCCTGGGGGCTAGCGGGAGTTTCTACAATGAGCAGTTCTTC.

The chain uses TRBV19 and TRBJ1-4; 12 bases match TRBD1. Losses at the gene ends were 5 bases for V and 6 bases for J; bases not matched to a gene: 4. Germline loops: CDR1 LNHDA, CDR2 SQIVND (reference sequence). This CDR3 has 15 amino acids. The CDR3 is CASSPGTGGYEKLFF. The CDR3 DNA reads TGTGCCAGTAGTCCCGGGACAGGGGGCTATGAAAAACTGTTTTTT.

About this clone: The junction shows a germline mismatch at one end, possibly a read error. V is TRBV28 and J is TRBJ2-7; 9 bases align to TRBD1. The CDR3 spans 12 residues. Germline CDR1 reads MDHEN; CDR2 reads SYDVKM. This CDR3 reads CASSLRDREMHF. The CDR3 bases are TGTGCCAGCAGTCTCCGGGACAGGGAAATGCACTTC.

As DNA, the CDR3 is TGTGCCAGCAGCGAGGGACTAGCGGGAATATCTTGGCGAGAGACCCAGTACTTC. Translation: CASSEGLAGISWRETQYF. The J gene is TRBJ2-5, the V gene TRBV6-8; the match to TRBD2 covers 13 bases. V dropped 6 bases and J dropped 4; count of bases not matched to a gene: 14. The CDR3 contains 18 residues. CDR1 and CDR2 (germline): MNHGY, SAAAGT.

This CDR3 is CASSLSTGTGGNTEAFF. The CDR3 bases are TGTGCCAGCAGTTTGTCCACCGGGACAGGGGGCAACACTGAAGCTTTCTTT. The genes are TRBV28 and TRBJ1-1; 12 bases align to TRBD1. V was clipped by 3 bases and J by 2 bases; unmatched bases: 7. Germline lookup yields CDR1 MDHEN and CDR2 SYDVKM. The CDR3 consists of 17 residues.

J is TRBJ2-2 and V is TRBV6-5; D gene uncertain. This CDR3 is built from 13 residues. The germline V gene encodes CDR1 MNHEY and CDR2 SVGAGI. V was shortened by 6 bases and J by 2 bases, with 7 bases between the two germline ends. Written as DNA, the CDR3 is TGTGCCAGCAGCCCAAAAAACACCGGGGAGCTGTTTTTT. Translated, it gives CASSPKNTGELFF.

The chain recombines TRBV6-5 with TRBJ1-5; 8 positions agree with TRBD1. Per germline, CDR1 MNHEY and CDR2 SVGAGI. The ends lost 8 bases at V and 6 bases at J; junction bases unmatched: 12. This CDR3 comprises 15 residues. CDR3 loop: CASRDRLAGSQPQHF. In DNA form, the CDR3 reads TGTGCCAGCCGGGACAGGCTCGCGGGGAGTCAGCCCCAGCATTTT.

This rearrangement joins TRBV28 to TRBJ1-1; D unclear. Trimming removed 6 bases at V and 4 bases at J, with 9 bases between. Germline CDR1 MDHEN, CDR2 SYDVKM. The CDR3 sequence is 12 residues long. The CDR3, as DNA: TGTGCCAGCAGCCGACTGAGCACTGAAGCTTTCTTT. Amino acid sequence: CASSRLSTEAFF.

The chain couples TRBV28 to TRBJ2-1; 7 nucleotides align to TRBD2. Germline CDR1 reads MDHEN; CDR2 reads SYDVKM. CDR3 size: 15 residues. Germline trimming cut 5 bases from V and 6 bases from J; bases unmatched to any gene: 10. CDR3 protein: CASSPSSGRPNEQFF. The CDR3 nucleotides are TGTGCCAGCAGTCCCTCTAGCGGAAGACCCAATGAGCAGTTCTTC.

This chain links TRBV5-1 with TRBJ1-1; D call uncertain. Trimming shortened V by 0 bases and J by 4 bases, and 13 bases separated the two germline ends. Germline values: CDR1 SGHRS, CDR2 YFSETQ. This CDR3 has 15 residues. In nucleotides, the CDR3 is TGCGCCAGCAGCTTGGCAGGACCTGGAATCACTGAAGCTTTCTTT. Translated: CASSLAGPGITEAFF. The full variable domain, in which reference TRBV5-1 and TRBJ1-1 provide the parts outside the CDR3, is KAGVTQTPRYLIKTRGQQVTLSCSPISGHRSVSWYQQTPGQGLQFLFEYFSETQRNKGNFPGRFSGRQFSNSRSEMNVSTLELGDSALYLCASSLAGPGITEAFFGQGTRLTVV.

The chain employs TRBV7-9 and TRBJ2-6, with unresolved D. CDR3 length equals 16 residues. The V gene's germline CDR1 is SEHNR and CDR2 FQNEAQ (reference sequence). V lost 3 bases, J lost 0 bases, and 9 bases lay in between. The CDR3 reads CASSFWPSSGANVLTF. The CDR3 nucleotides read TGTGCCAGCAGCTTCTGGCCGAGCTCTGGGGCCAACGTCCTGACTTTC.

The chain couples TRBV28 to TRBJ1-5; 7 bases align to TRBD1. Germline V gives CDR1 MDHEN, CDR2 SYDVKM. After removal of 4 bases from V and 3 bases from J, the junction contained 3 bases not matched to a gene. This CDR3 comprises 14 residues. The CDR3 is CASSSGGSNQPQHF. CDR3 nucleotide sequence: TGTGCCAGCAGTTCAGGGGGGTCCAATCAGCCCCAGCATTTT.

The rearrangement links TRBV9 to TRBJ2-7; D is uncertain. V was clipped by 0 bases and J by 6 bases, with 10 bases between them. The CDR3 covers 13 residues. Germline-derived CDR1 and CDR2 are SGDLS and YYNGEE. The CDR3 sequence: CASSVVSTGEQYF. The CDR3 DNA reads TGTGCCAGCAGCGTAGTCTCTACGGGCGAGCAGTACTTC.

In DNA, the CDR3 is TGTGCCAGCAGCTTAGCTAGTCCCTCTGGAAACACCATATATTTT. Protein product: CASSLASPSGNTIYF. The chain recombines TRBV13 with TRBJ1-3; no clear D gene. Trimming left V 1 base short and J 0 bases short, with 7 bases between. The V gene's germline CDR1 is PRHDT and CDR2 FYEKMQ (reference sequence). The CDR3 loop spans 15 amino acids.

The V and J genes are TRBV5-1 and TRBJ1-6; 8 bases fit TRBD1. This CDR3 region has 14 residues. The V and J ends lost 2 bases and 8 bases, in that order; junction bases with no gene match: 3. Per the germline V gene, CDR1 is SGHRS and CDR2 is YFSETQ. The CDR3 here is CASSFTGGDSPLHF. The CDR3 DNA reads TGCGCCAGCAGCTTTACAGGGGGAGATTCACCCCTCCACTTT.

The V call is TRBV9, the J call TRBJ2-5; TRBD2 might be the D (5 bases). Germline CDR1 and CDR2: SGDLS and YYNGEE. Trimming cost V 1 base and J 1 base, with 8 bases left between them. This CDR3 has 14 residues. CDR3 coding DNA: TGTGCCAGCAGCGTAACGGGGATCCAAGAGACCCAGTACTTC. Translating it yields CASSVTGIQETQYF.

The genes are TRBV7-9 and TRBJ2-7, with 11 bases identical to TRBD2. The germline CDR1 and CDR2 sequences are SEHNR and FQNEAQ (reference sequence). V was pared by 5 bases and J by 5 bases, with 5 bases of the junction left unmatched. The CDR3 contains 14 residues. The CDR3 nucleotides are TGTGCCAGCAGCATACTAGCGGGAGTTAACGAGCAGTACTTC. Translated: CASSILAGVNEQYF.

V gene TRBV28 combines with J gene TRBJ2-7, with TRBD1 identical over 8 bases. J was trimmed by 6 bases and V by 5 bases; bases with no gene match: 9. Germline V gene sequence: CDR1 MDHEN, CDR2 SYDVKM. The CDR3 is made up of 14 amino acids. The CDR3 sequence: CASSPWQGASEQYF. CDR3 in DNA: TGTGCCAGCAGTCCTTGGCAGGGGGCGAGCGAGCAGTACTTC.

The chain links TRBV9 to TRBJ2-1, with D perhaps assigned TRBD1 or TRBD2 (5 bases each). The germline CDR1 and CDR2 sequences are SGDLS and YYNGEE. V lost 2 bases and J lost 1, with 10 bases in between. The CDR3 spans 15 residues. CDR3 residues: CASSVVGTSYNEQFF. The CDR3 DNA is TGTGCCAGCAGCGTGGTAGGGACGTCCTACAATGAGCAGTTCTTC.

The J gene is TRBJ1-1, the V gene TRBV18; 8 bases are a match to TRBD1. V trimming: 4 bases; J trimming: 1 base; junction bases outside the gene matches: 2. Germline values: CDR1 KGHSH, CDR2 LQKENI. The CDR3 totals 14 residues. In nucleotides, the CDR3 is TGTGCCAGCTCACTCGGGACAGGGAACACTGAAGCTTTCTTT. Its protein product is CASSLGTGNTEAFF.

The chain links TRBV9 to TRBJ2-3; the D is unclear. CDR1 is SGDLS, CDR2 YYNGEE, per germline. Between the trimmed V and J ends, which lost 0 bases and 3 bases, there was a span of 8 bases. This CDR3 comprises 14 residues. CDR3 sequence: CASSVGPFTDTQYF. CDR3 DNA sequence: TGTGCCAGCAGCGTAGGACCCTTTACAGATACGCAGTATTTT.

The chain has TRBV12-3 or TRBV12-4 and TRBJ2-3; D gene uncertain. Trimming stripped 5 bases from V and 3 bases from J, with 9 bases between. The CDR3 has 13 amino acids. The CDR3 bases are TGTGCCAGCAGTAGAGGACCGACAGATACGCAGTATTTT. It is translated as CASSRGPTDTQYF.

The chain uses TRBV30 and TRBJ1-2, with D unclear. The germline V gene encodes CDR1 GTSNPN and CDR2 SVGIG (reference sequence). This CDR3 is built from 16 residues. The ends were cut back, 2 bases at V and 3 bases at J, with 19 bases in the middle. The CDR3 loop is CAWSLPPSGVYYGYTF. Here the CDR3 DNA reads TGTGCCTGGAGTTTACCCCCATCGGGAGTTTACTATGGCTACACCTTC.

The chain employs TRBV13 and TRBJ2-7; no clear D gene. The length of the CDR3 is 12 residues. The V gene lost 4 bases and the J gene lost 0 bases, with 4 bases spanning the gap. Germline V gives CDR1 PRHDT, CDR2 FYEKMQ (reference sequence). The CDR3 DNA sequence: TGTGCCAGCAGCTCGGCCTCCTACGAGCAGTACTTC. Its translation is CASSSASYEQYF.